The rows below give T cell receptor beta chains drawn from one sample of a study of T cells in localized non-small cell lung cancer. The assay was immunoSEQ multiplex PCR, and TCRdb's table has in-frame clones only and misses some. Of about 53,000 clones detected, approximately 88% appear once; the ten largest clones hold approximately 17%. The material sequenced was peripheral blood mononuclear cells, taken before any cancer treatment. Source of these receptors: a man aged 35 to 69 with stage III lung adenocarcinoma. The CDR3 runs from the conserved cysteine through the conserved F or W. The order of the fields is clone size, D gene, V gene, J gene, CDR3 DNA, CDR3 protein. The D gene is left open where the match is weak. Expanded clones get a size class; other rows say once, few or many, or leave the size out.

>NA|TRBD2|TRBV7-8|TRBJ2-5
TGTGCCAGCAGCCCGCCCGGGGGGTACCAAGAGACCCAGTACTTC
CASSPPGGYQETQYF
>NA|NA|TRBV11-3|TRBJ2-5
TGTGCCAGCAGCTTCTTAGCGAACCAAGAGACCCAGTACTTC
CASSFLANQETQYF
>NA|NA|TRBV7-6|TRBJ1-1
TGTGCCAGCAGCCCGGCTGGGGGTAACACTGAAGCTTTCTTT
CASSPAGGNTEAFF
>NA|NA|TRBV13|TRBJ2-1
TGTGCCAGCAGCTTCTCACAGGGAGCCTACAATGAGCAGTTCTTC
CASSFSQGAYNEQFF
>NA|NA|TRBV11-2|TRBJ2-1
TGTGCCAGCAGCTTAGATCCGCTTAATGAGCAGTTCTTC
CASSLDPLNEQFF
>NA|NA|TRBV21-1|TRBJ2-5
TGTGCCAGCAGCGACTTCCTGCCCCCCGCTCCCAGCCCACAAGAGACCCAGTACTTC
CASSDFLPPAPSPQETQYF
>NA|NA|TRBV7-9|TRBJ2-5
TGTGCCAGCGGCGACAATAGGGTGAGGGAGACCCAGTACTTC
CASGDNRVRETQYF
>once|NA|TRBV14|TRBJ2-5
TGTGCCAGCAGAACAATGCAGGAGGAGACCCAGTACTTC
CASRTMQEETQYF
>few|NA|TRBV30|TRBJ2-2
TGTGCCTGGAGTGGGCAGGCGAACACCGGGGAGCTGTTTTTT
CAWSGQANTGELFF
>NA|TRBD1|TRBV19|TRBJ1-2
TGTGCCAGTAGTAGGACAGGTGCTAAGGGGCGAGCTAACTATGGCTACACCTTC
CASSRTGAKGRANYGYTF
>NA|TRBD1|TRBV29-1|TRBJ1-2
TGCAGCGCCGAAGATTTGGGACAGGGGGCTGGCTACACCTTC
CSAEDLGQGAGYTF
>NA|NA|TRBV11-1|TRBJ1-1
TGTGCCAGCAGACCCGCTGGGTGGGGGAACACTGAAGCTTTCTTT
CASRPAGWGNTEAFF
>NA|TRBD1|TRBV28|TRBJ2-7
TGTGCCAGCCAGACCCCGGGACAGAACTACGAGCAGTACTTC
CASQTPGQNYEQYF
>NA|NA|TRBV5-6|TRBJ2-5
TGTGCCAGCAGCTTAGGCGGTGTAGAGACCCAGTACTTC
CASSLGGVETQYF
>NA|NA|TRBV28|TRBJ2-7
TGTGCCAGCAGTTTGCCCGGGACGAGCAATCCCAGGGACCCCTACGAGCAGTACTTC
CASSLPGTSNPRDPYEQYF
>NA|NA|TRBV7-9|TRBJ2-1
TGTGCCAGCAGCTTAATGGACCACTGGTTCTTC
CASSLMDHWFF
>NA|TRBD2|TRBV9|TRBJ2-2
TGTGCCAGCAGCGGAACTAGCGGACTCCCCGGGGAGCTGTTTTTT
CASSGTSGLPGELFF
>once|NA|TRBV11-2|TRBJ2-3
TGTGCCAGCAGCCTCGGGGCGGGGCTAAGCACAGATACGCAGTATTTT
CASSLGAGLSTDTQYF
>NA|NA|TRBV9|TRBJ2-7
TGTGCCAGCAGCGGACCAGGGGGGGGCTACGAGCAGTACTTC
CASSGPGGGYEQYF
>once|NA|TRBV5-4|TRBJ2-1
TGTGCCAGCAGCCCCGGGACCACGGATGAGCAGTTCTTC
CASSPGTTDEQFF
>NA|NA|TRBV9|TRBJ2-7
TGTGCCAGCAGCGTAGGGACGTCCTACGAGCAGTACTTC
CASSVGTSYEQYF
>NA|NA|TRBV13|TRBJ1-1
TGTGCCAGCAGCTTAGTAGGAGTGGAAGCTTTCTTT
CASSLVGVEAFF
>NA|NA|TRBV19|TRBJ2-7
TGTGCCAGTAGTTTCAGGGGATTAAACGAGCAGTACTTC
CASSFRGLNEQYF
>NA|NA|TRBV2|TRBJ1-2
TGTGCCAGCATACAGCTCTATGGCTACACCTTC
CASIQLYGYTF
>NA|TRBD2|TRBV7-6|TRBJ2-5
TGTGCCAGCAGCTTAGAGGTACTAGCGGGGGCCCAAGAGACCCAGTACTTC
CASSLEVLAGAQETQYF
>once|TRBD1|TRBV6-6|TRBJ1-4
TGTGCCAGCAGTTTCCGGGACAGGGGAGACGAAAAACTGTTTTTT
CASSFRDRGDEKLFF
>few|NA|TRBV29-1|TRBJ1-5
TGCAGCGGAGGGGGGGAGAATCAGCCCCAGCATTTT
CSGGGENQPQHF
>NA|NA|TRBV21-1|TRBJ2-7
TGTGCCAGCACCGATGCCGGGGACGAGGCCTACGAGCAGTACTTC
CASTDAGDEAYEQYF
>NA|TRBD1|TRBV7-2|TRBJ2-7
TGTGCCAGCAGCTCGGGACAGGGGGCCGGCTACGAGCAGTACTTC
CASSSGQGAGYEQYF
>NA|TRBD1|TRBV7-3|TRBJ2-7
TGTGCCAGCAGCTCGGGACAGGGGGCAAACGAGCAGTACTTC
CASSSGQGANEQYF
>NA|TRBD2|TRBV6-1|TRBJ2-7
TGTGCCAGCAGTGAGACTAGCGGGAGCTACGAGCAGTACTTC
CASSETSGSYEQYF
>NA|TRBD1|TRBV4-2|TRBJ2-7
TGTGCCAGCAGCCAAGGACAGGGGGCGGAAGAGCAGTACTTC
CASSQGQGAEEQYF
>NA|NA|TRBV27|TRBJ2-1
TGTGCCAGCAGCCCCTCGATAAACAATGAGCAGTTCTTC
CASSPSINNEQFF
>once|TRBD2|TRBV19|TRBJ2-3
TGTGCCAGTAGTACGGGAGGGGACGCAGATACGCAGTATTTT
CASSTGGDADTQYF
>NA|NA|TRBV18|TRBJ1-1
TGTGCCAGCTCAATGGAAGCCAGGAACACTGAAGCTTTCTTT
CASSMEARNTEAFF
>NA|NA|TRBV11-1|TRBJ2-1
TGTGCCAGCAGCTTAACGAATGAGCAGTTCTTC
CASSLTNEQFF
>NA|NA|TRBV19|TRBJ1-5
TGTGCCAGTAGTATAAGTCGGCAGGGCGATCAGCCCCAGCATTTT
CASSISRQGDQPQHF
>NA|NA|TRBV19|TRBJ1-1
TGTGCCAGTAGTTGGCCAGCCGGCGGGAACACTGAAGCTTTCTTT
CASSWPAGGNTEAFF
>NA|NA|TRBV6-1|TRBJ1-2
TGTGCCAGCAGTGAAACGACAGACTATGGCTACACCTTC
CASSETTDYGYTF
>NA|NA|TRBV19|TRBJ2-5
TGTGCCAGTAGTATCGTGGGGGCCGAAGAGACCCAGTACTTC
CASSIVGAEETQYF
>NA|NA|TRBV2|TRBJ2-7
TGTGCCAGCAGTTACAGGGAGCAATCCTACGAGCAGTACTTC
CASSYREQSYEQYF
>NA|TRBD1|TRBV29-1|TRBJ2-1
TGCAGCGTTCGACAGGGGGCGAGCGAGCAGTTCTTC
CSVRQGASEQFF
>NA|TRBD2|TRBV7-2|TRBJ2-5
TGTGCCAGCAGCTTCCTCCGACTAGCGGAAACCCAAGAGACCCAGTACTTC
CASSFLRLAETQETQYF
>NA|NA|TRBV19|TRBJ2-1
TGTGCCAGTAGTTTTCTGACCCTGAGTGAGCAGTTCTTC
CASSFLTLSEQFF
>NA|TRBD2|TRBV27|TRBJ2-1
TGTGCCAGCAGTTTATCTACAGGACTAGTCCACAATGAGCAGTTCTTC
CASSLSTGLVHNEQFF
>NA|TRBD2|TRBV4-3|TRBJ2-3
TGCGCCAGCAGCCAAGACGGCGGGACTAGCCTGCCATCGGCGCAGTATTTT
CASSQDGGTSLPSAQYF
>NA|NA|TRBV11-2|TRBJ1-1
TGTGCCAGCAGCTTTGGGCCCAACACTGAAGCTTTCTTT
CASSFGPNTEAFF
>NA|NA|TRBV5-1|TRBJ2-2
TGCGCCAGCAGCTTGGCGGAGACGAACACCGGGGAGCTGTTTTTT
CASSLAETNTGELFF
>NA|TRBD2|TRBV7-9|TRBJ2-3
TGTGCCAGCAGCCCCGGAGCGGGAGTAACAGATACGCAGTATTTT
CASSPGAGVTDTQYF
>NA|NA|TRBV6-1|TRBJ2-5
TGTGCCAGCAGTGAACCGGAGACCCAGTACTTC
CASSEPETQYF
>NA|NA|TRBV7-6|TRBJ2-2
TGTGCCACCGAGAGGGGTAACACCGGGGAGCTGTTTTTT
CATERGNTGELFF
>NA|NA|TRBV7-9|TRBJ2-3
TGTGCCAGCAGCTTAAGGTTAGCAGATACGCAGTATTTT
CASSLRLADTQYF
>NA|NA|TRBV18|TRBJ2-6
TGTGCCAGCTCCTCCTCAAGCTCTGGGGCCAACGTCCTGACTTTC
CASSSSSSGANVLTF
>NA|NA|TRBV5-6|TRBJ2-3
TGTGCCAGCAGCTCGTCGGGTACAGATACGCAGTATTTT
CASSSSGTDTQYF
>NA|TRBD1|TRBV4-3|TRBJ1-2
TGCGCCAGCAGCCCTGGGTACAGGGGGCGGTTTGATGGCTACACCTTC
CASSPGYRGRFDGYTF
>NA|NA|TRBV7-9|TRBJ1-1
TGTGCCAGCAGCCGAGAGGGGGGGAACACTGAAGCTTTCTTT
CASSREGGNTEAFF
>NA|NA|TRBV4-3|TRBJ1-4
TGCGCCAGCAGCCAAGATCGAGCGGGTAGGGATGAAAAACTGTTTTTT
CASSQDRAGRDEKLFF
>NA|NA|TRBV4-3|TRBJ2-7
TGCGCCAGCAGCCCCGTGGGCTTCCCCACCTACGAGCAGTACTTC
CASSPVGFPTYEQYF